This TCR beta chain was identified in a study of identifying expanded T cells in peripheral blood. The V and J ends lost 0 bases and 1 base respectively, with 7 bases between them. Germline CDR1 is MNHEY and CDR2 is SVGAGI. There are 14 residues in the CDR3. TCRdb's copy holds only in-frame clones and misses some; the assay was immunoSEQ multiplex PCR. The data show roughly 96,000 clones, approximately 88% seen once. The chain couples TRBV6-5 to TRBJ2-7, with D hard to call. The material sequenced was blood. The origin of this receptor is a person aged 18 to 75 in good health. The CDR3 is CASSYSSTSYEQYF. The CDR3 bases are TGTGCCAGCAGTTACTCATCCACTTCCTACGAGCAGTACTTC.